In its sample, the clone carrying this T cell receptor (beta chain) was seen once. The sample carries other DNA sequences with the same CDR3. This sample stems from a study of cytomegalovirus exposure and HLA in healthy donors. Sequenced by immunoSEQ multiplex PCR; TCRdb stores in-frame clones only, minus some. This table holds roughly 300,000 clones, approximately 86% found once. Germline lookup yields CDR1 MDHEN and CDR2 SYDVKM. The CDR3 spans 12 residues. The V end lost 6 bases, the J end lost 2 bases, and 8 bases lay between the germline ends. The V and J genes are TRBV28 and TRBJ2-7, with no clear D. The source material was PBMCs. The receptor was isolated from a woman aged 25-40 years in good health and CMV-seropositive. CDR3 coding DNA: TGTGCCAGCAGCCTCACTACCTACGAGCAGTACTTC. Translated: CASSLTTYEQYF.